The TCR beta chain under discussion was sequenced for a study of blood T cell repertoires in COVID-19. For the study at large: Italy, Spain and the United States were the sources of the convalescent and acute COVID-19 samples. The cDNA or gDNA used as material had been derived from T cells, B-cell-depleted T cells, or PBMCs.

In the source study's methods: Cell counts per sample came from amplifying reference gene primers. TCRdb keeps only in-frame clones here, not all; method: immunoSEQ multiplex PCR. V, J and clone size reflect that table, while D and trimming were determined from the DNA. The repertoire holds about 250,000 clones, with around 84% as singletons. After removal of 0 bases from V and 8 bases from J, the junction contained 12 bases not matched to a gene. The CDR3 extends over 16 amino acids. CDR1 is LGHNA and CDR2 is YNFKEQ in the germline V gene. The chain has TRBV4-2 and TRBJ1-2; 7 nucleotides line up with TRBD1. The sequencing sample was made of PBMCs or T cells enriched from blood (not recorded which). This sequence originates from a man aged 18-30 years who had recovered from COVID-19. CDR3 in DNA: TGTGCCAGCAGCCAAGATTGGGACAGCCGGTTCGGGGGCTACACCTTC. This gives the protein CASSQDWDSRFGGYTF.